The 21 T cell receptor beta chains listed next were all sequenced from one sample in a study of CD8 T cell repertoires and HIV-1 epitope variants. These receptors' antigens are unknown. TCRdb's copy holds only in-frame clones and misses some; the assay was immunoSEQ multiplex PCR. This table has roughly 5,000 clones, less than 75% appearing once. Sequenced sample: cultured CD8+ T cells derived from PBMCs. All receptors derive from a male donor with HIV.

The J gene is TRBJ2-1, the V gene TRBV5-6, with a weak D call TRBD2 (6 bases). V shed 3 bases and J shed 9 bases, with 19 bases lying between them. The CDR3 has 15 amino acids. Germline V lookup: CDR1 SGHDT, CDR2 YYEEEE. CDR3 nucleotides: TGTGCCAGCAGCTCCGAGGGACTCAGGTCAGGTGAGCAGTTCTTC. Amino acid sequence: CASSSEGLRSGEQFF.

The gene calls are TRBV10-3 and TRBJ1-1; 7 bases agree with TRBD1. The CDR3 is made up of 15 amino acids. Unmatched junction bases numbered 14, after V lost 9 bases and J lost 4 bases. Germline V CDR1 and CDR2: ENHRY, SYGVKD. The CDR3 is CAISGVGQGGTEAFF. The CDR3 region has the DNA TGTGCCATATCCGGGGTGGGGCAGGGGGGCACTGAAGCTTTCTTT.

This clone was detected a few times. The J gene is TRBJ2-5, the V gene TRBV10-2; 10 nucleotides align to TRBD2. V was clipped by 0 bases and J by 2 bases; unmatched bases: 3. Germline CDR1 and CDR2: WSHSY and SAAADI. This CDR3 is 16 amino acids long. The CDR3, as DNA: TGCGCCAGCAGTGAGTCGGTTAGCGGGGGGCAAGAGACCCAGTACTTC. Translation gives CASSESVSGGQETQYF.

The chain joins TRBV7-2 to TRBJ2-3; no firm D call. Deletions cut 1 base from V and 6 bases from J, with 17 bases between. Germline CDR1 is SGHTA and CDR2 is FQGNSA. The CDR3 runs to 16 residues. The CDR3 region has the DNA TGTGCCAGCAGCTTAGTTACCGGGCCACCTCTGGATACGCAGTATTTT. It encodes CASSLVTGPPLDTQYF.

The rearrangement joins TRBV28 to TRBJ1-2; a possible D gene is TRBD1 (5 bases). Between the trimmed V and J ends, which lost 0 bases and 8 bases, there was a span of 10 bases. The CDR3 extends over 13 amino acids. CDR1 MDHEN and CDR2 SYDVKM come from the germline V gene. As DNA, the CDR3 is TGTGCCAGCAGTTTATGGGGGGACGGGGGCTACACCTTC. This codes for CASSLWGDGGYTF.

The J gene is TRBJ2-7, the V gene TRBV2; TRBD2 agrees at 10 bases. The V and J ends lost 7 bases and 2 bases, in that order; junction bases with no gene match: 8. The CDR3 contains 15 residues. Germline CDR1 is SNHLY and CDR2 is FYNNEI. For the CDR3, the DNA is TGTGCCAGCACCGAATGGCTAGCGGGGGCCTACGAGCAGTACTTC. Its translation is CASTEWLAGAYEQYF.

The chain links TRBV11-1 to TRBJ2-3; D is possibly TRBD2 (5 bases). CDR3 length: 16 amino acids. Germline CDR1 and CDR2: SGHAT and FQDESV (reference sequence). V lost 1 base and J 6 bases, leaving 17 bases between the germline ends. The CDR3 DNA is TGTGCCAGCAGCTTAGTCCCTAGCCTAACTGGGGATACGCAGTATTTT. As protein: CASSLVPSLTGDTQYF.

The table lists this clone with a few counts. The chain combines TRBV28 with TRBJ2-1, with D tentatively TRBD1 (6 bases). The CDR3 extends over 17 amino acids. The germline V gene has CDR1 MDHEN and CDR2 SYDVKM. Trimming removed 4 bases at V and 4 bases at J, with 20 bases between. This CDR3 reads CASSSPLDSRRYNEQFF. The CDR3 nucleotides are TGTGCCAGCAGTTCGCCCTTGGACAGCCGTCGGTACAATGAGCAGTTCTTC.

V gene TRBV4-3 combines with J gene TRBJ1-2; D might be TRBD1 (5 bases). Germline assignment: CDR1 LGHNA and CDR2 YSLEER. CDR3 size: 15 residues. V lost 4 bases and J lost 9, with 21 bases in between. Written as DNA, the CDR3 is TGCGCCAGCAGCCGACTACCGGCCCAGGGACTAAGCTACACCTTC. It yields the protein CASSRLPAQGLSYTF.

V gene TRBV5-1 combines with J gene TRBJ2-7, with TRBD2 as a possible D gene (6 bases). V lost 3 bases, J lost 7 bases, and 23 bases lay in between. Per germline, CDR1 SGHRS and CDR2 YFSETQ. This CDR3 has 16 amino acids. The CDR3 spells CASSWGVAGHRGEQYF. CDR3 nucleotides: TGCGCCAGCAGCTGGGGGGTCGCGGGGCACCGGGGGGAGCAGTACTTC.

V and J are TRBV9 and TRBJ1-6; possibly TRBD1 for D (5 bases). Trimming stripped 3 bases from V and 0 bases from J, with 13 bases between. Per the germline V gene, CDR1 is SGDLS and CDR2 is YYNGEE. CDR3 length equals 17 residues. The CDR3 loop reads CASSAEQVLSYNSPLHF. CDR3 DNA sequence: TGTGCCAGCAGCGCGGAACAGGTCCTCTCCTATAATTCACCCCTCCACTTT.

This clone is a singleton in its sample. The CDR3 DNA reads as TGTGCCAGCAGCCAAGCGTCATCCCAAGGTCCGGAAGCTTTCTTT. This gives the protein CASSQASSQGPEAFF. The V gene is TRBV14, the J gene TRBJ1-1; D uncertain. Trimming took off 1 base at V and 8 bases at J, with 17 bases between the two ends. The germline V gene encodes CDR1 SGHDN and CDR2 FVKESK. This CDR3 has 15 amino acids.

V is TRBV19 and J is TRBJ2-6; D perhaps matches TRBD2 (7 bases). This CDR3 is built from 20 residues. V gave up 3 bases and J gave up 0 bases, with 21 bases separating them. Per germline, CDR1 LNHDA and CDR2 SQIVND (reference sequence). In DNA, the CDR3 is TGTGCCAGTAGTATTAGGGTGGCTTTGGCGGGGGCCTCTGGGGCCAACGTCCTGACTTTC. Its translation: CASSIRVALAGASGANVLTF.

V is TRBV7-6 and J is TRBJ1-2; 8 bases map to TRBD1. The CDR3 has 16 amino acids. With 2 bases clipped from V and 7 bases from J, the junction kept 12 bases outside the gene matches. Germline-derived CDR1 and CDR2 are SGHVS and FNYEAQ. CDR3 region: CASSLITGGELGGYTF. CDR3 nucleotide sequence: TGTGCCAGCAGCTTAATAACAGGGGGGGAATTAGGTGGCTACACCTTC. Based on the CDR3 plus reference TRBV7-6 and TRBJ1-2, the full variable domain is GAGVSQSPRYKVTKRGQDVALRCDPISGHVSLYWYRQALGQGPEFLTYFNYEAQQDKSGLPNDRFSAERPEGSISTLTIQRTEQRDSAMYRCASSLITGGELGGYTFGSGTRLTVV.

Only a few counts were recorded for this clone. The rearrangement joins TRBV28 to TRBJ2-7, with 11 bases aligning to TRBD2. This CDR3 region has 17 residues. Germline V gives CDR1 MDHEN, CDR2 SYDVKM. V shed 4 bases and J 4 bases; nucleotides not matched to a gene: 12. The CDR3 sequence: CASSSTTTSGIMYEQYF. CDR3 coding DNA: TGTGCCAGCAGTTCCACCACGACTAGCGGGATTATGTACGAGCAGTACTTC.

The chain is built from TRBV25-1 and TRBJ2-7; D is perhaps TRBD2 (5 bases). The CDR3 covers 15 residues. Trimming left V 5 bases short and J 2 bases short, with 16 bases between. Germline lookup yields CDR1 MGHDK and CDR2 SYGVNS. CDR3 protein: CASSPSGVETYEQYF. The CDR3 nucleotides read TGTGCCAGCAGTCCCTCCGGGGTGGAAACCTACGAGCAGTACTTC.

Only a few counts were recorded for this clone. The chain carries TRBV5-4 and TRBJ2-1; D is undetermined. Germline V lookup: CDR1 SGHNT, CDR2 YYREEE (reference sequence). V lost 2 bases to trimming and J lost 6 bases, with 3 bases between them. This CDR3 contains 11 residues. The CDR3 is CASSFTNEQFF. CDR3 coding DNA: TGTGCCAGCAGCTTCACCAATGAGCAGTTCTTC.

The chain recombines TRBV5-1 with TRBJ2-7; 8 positions match TRBD2. V gave up 0 bases and J gave up 2 bases; unmatched junction bases: 4. Germline V gene data show CDR1 as SGHRS and CDR2 as YFSETQ. This CDR3 contains 15 residues. The CDR3 DNA reads TGCGCCAGCAGCTTGGCGGGGGGGCCCACCTACGAGCAGTACTTC. Translating it yields CASSLAGGPTYEQYF.

The rearrangement joins TRBV19 to TRBJ1-1; D is uncertain. Trimming took 1 base from V and 5 from J, leaving 5 bases between them. Looked up from germline, CDR1 is LNHDA and CDR2 is SQIVND (reference sequence). CDR3 length: 12 residues. The CDR3 protein is CASSIGRTEAFF. CDR3 nucleotide sequence: TGTGCCAGTAGTATAGGGAGAACTGAAGCTTTCTTT.

The CDR3 spells CASSIDRGGRDTQYF. Here the CDR3 DNA reads TGTGCCAGTAGTATAGATCGCGGGGGGCGAGATACGCAGTATTTT. The rearrangement uses TRBV19 and TRBJ2-3; 8 bases are shared with TRBD2. There are 15 residues in the CDR3. The V and J ends lost 0 bases and 5 bases, in that order; junction bases with no gene match: 4. CDR1 is LNHDA, CDR2 SQIVND, per germline (reference sequence).

The gene calls are TRBV6-6 and TRBJ2-6; D is undetermined. The germline V gene encodes CDR1 MNHNY and CDR2 SVGAGI (reference sequence). Trimming cost V 8 bases and J 0 bases, with 8 bases left between them. The CDR3 extends over 14 amino acids. The CDR3 coding sequence is TGTGCCAGCGAAGAGCTCTCTGGGGCCAACGTCCTGACTTTC. This codes for CASEELSGANVLTF.